This T cell receptor (beta chain) came from a study of blood T cell repertoires in COVID-19 (dated by TCRdb to the early 2020s). With respect to the entire study: Collaborator samples came from the United States, Italy and Spain and covered acute and convalescent phases of COVID-19. The material from the prospective study consisted of cDNA or gDNA derived from T cells, B-cell-depleted T cells, or PBMCs. The dataset comprised deeply sampled blood TCRbeta repertoires from subjects exposed to, actively infected with, or recovered from COVID-19. The repertoires were released in a freely available public database meant as a resource for research on the immune response to SARS-CoV-2. The samples were drawn from two sources: the first 160 participants of the ongoing ImmuneRACE study, and some 1,300 subjects contributed by 6 global collaborators. Sample metadata almost always included a de-identified subject ID, COVID-19 status, age in years and sex. Where HLA class I and class II types were available, the types were taken from metadata supplied by the sample provider, not from assay-based typing.

Paper-wide results and their limitations: Clinical and demographic metadata were provided uncurated, with the amount varying by source and participant.

This clone was detected only once. This receptor's antigen is unknown. No quality values exist for individual bases; no much larger clone is one base distant. Based on the germline V gene (reference sequence), the CDR1 and CDR2 sequences are SGHNT and YYREEE. Trimming accounts for 4 bases at V and 2 bases at J, while the number of junction bases matched to no gene is 17. Reading from cysteine to phenylalanine, the CDR3 counts 20 amino acids. Only the CDR3 DNA stays, 60 bases, in frame from base 1. Participants in the prospective study were enrolled through a virtual design, were aged 18 to 89 years, and lived in 24 United States geographic areas. In the prospective study, participants were assigned to cohorts based on the clinical history participants reported in a screening survey and a study questionnaire. A participant counted as exposed if, within 2 weeks of entering the study, that participant had been in contact with someone who had a PCR-confirmed or clinician-diagnosed COVID-19 case. Mobile phlebotomists in the prospective study collected whole blood, serum and a nasopharyngeal or oropharyngeal swab from every participant. Additional blood draws and questionnaires over an approximately 2-month period could optionally be provided by prospective study participants. Before DNA extraction, prospective study blood samples were shipped either frozen or at room temperature.

TCRbeta CDR3 regions were amplified from genomic DNA by means of the immunoSEQ Assay, a bias-controlled multiplex PCR. In the paper's pipeline: Nucleated cell counts per sample were estimated from amplification of reference gene primers within the assay. To quantify the absolute abundance of each unique TCRbeta CDR3 rearrangement, sequence reads were collapsed and filtered. For each sample, productive Simpson clonality was calculated as the square root of Simpson's diversity index across productive rearrangements. What TCRdb holds here is the immuneACCESS table cut down to in-frame rearrangements. Part of the clones is not present; checked against another copy, under half of the missing clones reflect an unresolved V gene, and the others are unexplained. V, J and clone size derive from that table, while D and trimming were established from the DNA sequence. In all, the sample holds around 170,000 clones, and about 80% of those were seen once. The ten top clones hold approximately 15% of the sample.

This TCR was sampled from a man aged 55 to 70 who had been exposed to COVID-19. Sequenced input: PBMCs or T cells enriched from blood (not recorded which). The chain is made from TRBV5-4 and TRBJ2-7; 14 junctional bases match TRBD2. The DNA is as follows: TGTGCCAGCAGCGAAGCCCCCCGGACTAGCGGGAGGACCCCTCCCTACGAGCAGTACTTC. Protein translation: CASSEAPRTSGRTPPYEQYF.